This record looks at one TCR beta chain sequence and its context. Its binding antigen is unknown. Per-base quality was not reported, and no clone a single base away is much larger than it. This record comes from a study of T cell responses to AZD1222 COVID-19 vaccine (dated by TCRdb to the early 2020s). Background for the entire study: A total of around 240 trial participants underwent TCR sequencing, of whom 207 received two doses of AZD1222 and about 25 received two doses of the MenACWY control vaccine. Enrollment into the trials was organized by age into subgroups of 18-55, 56-69 and 70-plus years, and those subgroups contained about 150, 27 and 61 TCR-sequenced participants, respectively.

What the work shows at the level of the full study, not this receptor alone: Spike-specific TCR breadth and depth rose significantly after two AZD1222 doses compared with day 0 and with MenACWY recipients. No day 14 peak-response samples were available, so repertoires were characterized only after the peak T cell response. The vaccine-associated CD4 TCRs covered the entire spike protein, and the dominant responses fell in regions 160-218 and 743-854. Participants were mostly white British and included more females than males, and it was suggested by the authors that clonal diversity may have been underestimated. The 56-69-year group was small, and its depth increase did not reach significance, likely because of low power. Conclusions about previously exposed vaccinees are limited, since just five or six AZD1222 recipients were seropositive for SARS-CoV-2 at baseline. Reportedly, almost half of the unique spike-specific TCRs recognized epitopes lying outside the regions that are mutated in the B.1.351 and B.1.1.7 variants.

The CDR3 regions of human TCRbeta chains were analyzed by immunosequencing. Per the authors' processing: TCRs in the repertoires were matched against a reference library of SARS-CoV-2-specific TCRs that had been generated with the MIRA antigen-specificity platform. Breadth was defined as the fraction of unique TCRs that were SARS-CoV-2-associated, and depth was defined as the fraction of total T cells that were SARS-CoV-2-associated. Using the MIRA data, each spike-specific TCR was mapped to the spike region that the TCR reacts to and placed in a CD4 or CD8 class. Log10-transformed breadth and depth values were compared by one-way ANOVA with Sidak's multiple comparisons tests. TCRdb limited this immuneACCESS table to in-frame rearrangements with V and J called. A share of clones is missing; checked studies link under half to unresolved V genes, and the rest is unexplained. V and J calls and clone size are copied from that table; D and trimming were computed from the DNA. This sample holds around 140,000 clones; about 91% were observed only once. Clones ranked in the top ten supply 3.5% to 4.5% of the sample.

Interpreted using the paper, the time point label stands for: about 28 days (+/-7) after the second vaccine dose. AZD1222 recipients with second doses at about 4 weeks or about 12 weeks were pooled, because spike-specific TCR depth and breadth did not differ between schedules. Samples from vaccinated people were obtained from the UK trials COV001 and COV002, which included a single-blind randomized controlled phase 2/3 trial of AZD1222 (ChAdOx1 nCoV-19) in healthy adults. For TCRbeta chain sequencing, PBMC samples were collected from trial participants at day 0 and at day 28 after the second dose. Taken from cysteine to phenylalanine, the CDR3 has 14 residues. The only DNA kept is the CDR3, 42 bases in frame from the first base. From the germline V gene, CDR1 is MNHEY and CDR2 is SVGAGI. Clipping removes 5 bases from V and 7 bases from J, with 6 as the unmatched junction base count.

The rearranged chain carries TRBV6-5 and TRBJ2-4; 9 of the junction bases match TRBD1. The TCR originated in an adult who received the AZD1222 COVID-19 vaccine. Sequenced material: peripheral blood, taken 28 days after the second AZD1222 dose. The base sequence is TGTGCCAGCAGTCAAAGAGGACAGGGGAACATTCAGTACTTC. This codes for CASSQRGQGNIQYF.